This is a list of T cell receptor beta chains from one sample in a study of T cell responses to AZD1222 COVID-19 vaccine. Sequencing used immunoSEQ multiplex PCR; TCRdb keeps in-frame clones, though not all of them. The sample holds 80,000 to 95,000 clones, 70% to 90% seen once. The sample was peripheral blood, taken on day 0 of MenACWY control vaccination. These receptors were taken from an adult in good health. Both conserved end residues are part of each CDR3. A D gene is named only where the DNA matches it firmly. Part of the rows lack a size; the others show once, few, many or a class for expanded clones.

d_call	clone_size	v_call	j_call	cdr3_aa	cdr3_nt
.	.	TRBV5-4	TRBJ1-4	CASSAVSNEKLFF	TGTGCCAGCAGCGCCGTTTCTAATGAAAAACTGTTTTTT
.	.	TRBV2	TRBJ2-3	CASRRTGGTDTQYF	TGTGCCAGCAGAAGGACAGGAGGGACAGATACGCAGTATTTT
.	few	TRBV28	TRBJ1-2	CASRQAATLNYGYTF	TGTGCCAGCCGACAGGCGGCTACCCTTAACTATGGCTACACCTTC
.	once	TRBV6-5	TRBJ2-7	CASSSSYSYEQYF	TGTGCCAGCAGCAGCTCCTACTCCTACGAGCAGTACTTC
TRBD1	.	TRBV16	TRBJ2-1	CASSLDRVAEQFF	TGTGCCAGCAGCCTGGACAGGGTAGCTGAGCAGTTCTTC
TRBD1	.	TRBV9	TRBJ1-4	CASSATGVEKLFF	TGTGCCAGCAGCGCAACAGGGGTCGAAAAACTGTTTTTT
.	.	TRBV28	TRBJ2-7	CASSPGGILSYEQYF	TGTGCCAGCAGCCCAGGCGGTATTCTCTCCTACGAGCAGTACTTC
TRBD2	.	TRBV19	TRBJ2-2	CASRLGLAGRTGELFF	TGTGCCAGTAGGCTCGGACTAGCGGGACGCACCGGGGAGCTGTTTTTT
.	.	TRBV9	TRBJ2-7	CASSPLQSHSYEQYF	TGTGCCAGCAGCCCTCTTCAGAGTCACTCCTACGAGCAGTACTTC
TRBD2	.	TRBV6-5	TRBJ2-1	CASSHGLGSGEQFF	TGTGCCAGCAGCCACGGACTAGGCAGCGGCGAGCAGTTCTTC
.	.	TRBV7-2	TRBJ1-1	CASSLSSGTFDEAFF	TGTGCCAGCAGCTTATCAAGTGGGACATTTGATGAAGCTTTCTTT
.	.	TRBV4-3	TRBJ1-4	CASSLEVSNEKLFF	TGCGCCAGCAGCCTGGAGGTATCTAATGAAAAACTGTTTTTT
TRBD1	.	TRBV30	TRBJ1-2	CAWVRGNYGYTF	TGTGCCTGGGTCAGGGGGAACTATGGCTACACCTTC
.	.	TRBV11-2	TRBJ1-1	CASSLLRNTEAFF	TGTGCCAGCAGCTTACTACGGAACACTGAAGCTTTCTTT
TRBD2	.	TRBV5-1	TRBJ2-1	CASSLVAGAYNEQFF	TGCGCCAGCAGCTTGGTAGCGGGAGCCTACAATGAGCAGTTCTTC
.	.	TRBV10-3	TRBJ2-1	CAISGTAGNEQFF	TGTGCCATCAGTGGGACAGCTGGCAATGAGCAGTTCTTC
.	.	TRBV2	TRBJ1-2	CASSATGSGYTF	TGTGCCAGCAGTGCAACAGGGTCTGGCTACACCTTC
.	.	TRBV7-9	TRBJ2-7	CASSSGSGYEQYF	TGTGCCAGCAGCTCAGGGAGCGGCTACGAGCAGTACTTC
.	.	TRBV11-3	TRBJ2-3	CASSLQGSTDTQYF	TGTGCCAGCAGCTTACAGGGAAGCACAGATACGCAGTATTTT
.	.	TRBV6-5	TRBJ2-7	CASSYLGFQDEQYF	TGTGCCAGCAGTTACTTAGGGTTCCAGGACGAGCAGTACTTC
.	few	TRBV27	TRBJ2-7	CASSLRGHYEQYF	TGTGCCAGCAGTTTGAGGGGTCACTACGAGCAGTACTTC
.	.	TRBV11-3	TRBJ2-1	CASGYGYEQFF	TGTGCCAGCGGCTATGGATATGAGCAGTTCTTC
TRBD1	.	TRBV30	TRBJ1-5	CAWGSPRQGPIRPQHF	TGTGCCTGGGGAAGTCCGCGACAGGGACCCATTCGGCCCCAGCATTTT
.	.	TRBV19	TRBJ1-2	CASSPAVDGYGYTF	TGTGCCAGTAGTCCAGCCGTTGACGGTTATGGCTACACCTTC